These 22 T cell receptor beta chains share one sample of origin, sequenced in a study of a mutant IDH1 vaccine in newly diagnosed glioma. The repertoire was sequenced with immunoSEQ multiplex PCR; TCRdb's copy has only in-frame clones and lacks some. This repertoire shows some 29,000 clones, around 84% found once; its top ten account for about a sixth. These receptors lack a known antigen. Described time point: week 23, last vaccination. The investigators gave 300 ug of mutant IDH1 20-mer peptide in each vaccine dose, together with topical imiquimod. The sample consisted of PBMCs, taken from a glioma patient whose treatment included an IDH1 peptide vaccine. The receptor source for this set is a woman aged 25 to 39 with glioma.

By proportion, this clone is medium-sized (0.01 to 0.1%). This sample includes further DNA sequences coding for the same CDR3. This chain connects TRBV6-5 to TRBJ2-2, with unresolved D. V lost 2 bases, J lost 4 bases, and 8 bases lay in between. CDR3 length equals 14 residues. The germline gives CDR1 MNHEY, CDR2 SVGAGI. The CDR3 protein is CASSYRWGTGELFF. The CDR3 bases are TGTGCCAGCAGTTACCGATGGGGCACCGGGGAGCTGTTTTTT.

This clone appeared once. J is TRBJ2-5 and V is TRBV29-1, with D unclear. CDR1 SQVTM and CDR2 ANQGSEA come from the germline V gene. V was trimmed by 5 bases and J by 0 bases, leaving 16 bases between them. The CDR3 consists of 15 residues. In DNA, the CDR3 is TGCAGCGTTTTTCCCTACCTATCGTACCAAGAGACCCAGTACTTC. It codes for CSVFPYLSYQETQYF.

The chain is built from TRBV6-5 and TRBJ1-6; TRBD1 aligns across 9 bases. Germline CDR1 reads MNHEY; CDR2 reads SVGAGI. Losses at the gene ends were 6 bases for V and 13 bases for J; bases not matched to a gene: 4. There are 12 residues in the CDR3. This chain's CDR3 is CASSKTGGPLHF. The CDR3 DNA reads TGTGCCAGCAGCAAGACAGGGGGGCCCCTCCACTTT.

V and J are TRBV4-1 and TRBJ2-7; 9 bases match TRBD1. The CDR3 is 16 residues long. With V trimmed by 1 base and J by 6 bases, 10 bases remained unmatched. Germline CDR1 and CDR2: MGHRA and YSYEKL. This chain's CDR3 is CASSQGTGGAYVEQYF. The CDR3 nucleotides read TGCGCCAGCAGCCAAGGTACAGGGGGCGCGTACGTCGAGCAGTACTTC.

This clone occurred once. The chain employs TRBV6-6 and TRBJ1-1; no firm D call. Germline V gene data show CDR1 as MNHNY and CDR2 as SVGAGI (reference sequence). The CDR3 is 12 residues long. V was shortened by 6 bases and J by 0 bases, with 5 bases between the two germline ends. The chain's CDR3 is CASRDLNTEAFF. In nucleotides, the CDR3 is TGTGCCAGCAGGGACCTGAACACTGAAGCTTTCTTT.

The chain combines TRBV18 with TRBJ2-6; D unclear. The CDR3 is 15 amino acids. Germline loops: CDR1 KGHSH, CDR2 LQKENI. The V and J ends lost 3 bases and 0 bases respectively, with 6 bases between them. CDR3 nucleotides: TGTGCCAGCTCACCTGGGGTCTCTGGGGCCAACGTCCTGACTTTC. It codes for CASSPGVSGANVLTF.

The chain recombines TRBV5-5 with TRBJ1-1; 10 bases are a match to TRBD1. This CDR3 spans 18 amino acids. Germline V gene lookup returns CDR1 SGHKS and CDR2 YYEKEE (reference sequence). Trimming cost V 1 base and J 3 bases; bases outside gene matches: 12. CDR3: CASSLYPSTGTGDTEAFF. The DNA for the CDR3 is TGTGCCAGCAGCTTGTACCCCTCCACCGGGACAGGGGACACTGAAGCTTTCTTT.

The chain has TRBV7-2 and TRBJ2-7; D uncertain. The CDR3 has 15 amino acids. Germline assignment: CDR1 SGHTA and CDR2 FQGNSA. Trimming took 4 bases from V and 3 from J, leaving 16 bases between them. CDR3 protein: CASSSEALSFYEQYF. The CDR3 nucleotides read TGTGCCAGCAGCTCAGAGGCACTATCATTCTACGAGCAGTACTTC. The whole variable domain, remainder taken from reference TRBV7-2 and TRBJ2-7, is GAGVSQSPSNKVTEKGKDVELRCDPISGHTALYWYRQSLGQGLEFLIYFQGNSAPDKSGLPSDRFSAERTGGSVSTLTIQRTQQEDSAVYLCASSSEALSFYEQYFGPGTRLTVT.

The CDR3 coding sequence is TGTGCCAGCAGGATCGGACTAGCGGTGGAGACCCAGTACTTC. Translation gives CASRIGLAVETQYF. The chain links TRBV6-5 to TRBJ2-5, with 10 nucleotides matching TRBD2. Germline trimming cut 6 bases from V and 5 bases from J; bases unmatched to any gene: 6. The germline gives CDR1 MNHEY, CDR2 SVGAGI. This CDR3 is built from 14 residues.

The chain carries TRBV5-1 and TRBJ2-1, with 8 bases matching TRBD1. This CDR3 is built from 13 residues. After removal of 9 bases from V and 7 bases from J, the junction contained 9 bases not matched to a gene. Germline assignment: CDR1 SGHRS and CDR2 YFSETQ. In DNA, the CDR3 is TGCGCCACAGGACAGGGTCATAGGAATGAGCAGTTCTTC. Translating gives CATGQGHRNEQFF.

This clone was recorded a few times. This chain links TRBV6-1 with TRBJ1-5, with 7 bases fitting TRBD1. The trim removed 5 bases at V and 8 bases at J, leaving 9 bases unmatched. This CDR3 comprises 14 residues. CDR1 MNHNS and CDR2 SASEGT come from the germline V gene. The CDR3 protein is CASSLTGAIKPQHF. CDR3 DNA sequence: TGTGCCAGCAGTCTCACAGGGGCCATTAAGCCCCAGCATTTT.

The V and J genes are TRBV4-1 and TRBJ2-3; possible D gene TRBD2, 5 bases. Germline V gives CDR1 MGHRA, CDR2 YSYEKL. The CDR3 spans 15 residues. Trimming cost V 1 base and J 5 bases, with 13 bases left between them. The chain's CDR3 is CASSQVMGSVDTQYF. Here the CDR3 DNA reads TGCGCCAGCAGCCAAGTAATGGGGAGCGTAGATACGCAGTATTTT.

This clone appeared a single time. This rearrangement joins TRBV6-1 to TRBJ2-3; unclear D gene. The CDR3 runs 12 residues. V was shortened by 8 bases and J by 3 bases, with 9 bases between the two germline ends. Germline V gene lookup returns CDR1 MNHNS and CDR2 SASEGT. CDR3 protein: CASWSFTDTQYF. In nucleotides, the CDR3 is TGTGCCAGCTGGAGTTTTACAGATACGCAGTATTTT.

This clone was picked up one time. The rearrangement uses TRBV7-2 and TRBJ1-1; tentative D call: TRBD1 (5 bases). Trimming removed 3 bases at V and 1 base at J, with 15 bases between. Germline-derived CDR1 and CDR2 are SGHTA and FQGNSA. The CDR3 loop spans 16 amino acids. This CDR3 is CASSFSGGAPNTEAFF. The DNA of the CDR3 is TGTGCCAGCAGCTTCTCGGGTGGGGCCCCGAACACTGAAGCTTTCTTT.

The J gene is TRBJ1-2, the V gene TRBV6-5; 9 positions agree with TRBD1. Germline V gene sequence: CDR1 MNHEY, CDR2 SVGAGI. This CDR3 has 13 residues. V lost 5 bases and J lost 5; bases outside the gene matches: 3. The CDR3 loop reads CASSPDRGYGYTF. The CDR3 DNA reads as TGTGCCAGCAGTCCGGACAGGGGATATGGCTACACCTTC.

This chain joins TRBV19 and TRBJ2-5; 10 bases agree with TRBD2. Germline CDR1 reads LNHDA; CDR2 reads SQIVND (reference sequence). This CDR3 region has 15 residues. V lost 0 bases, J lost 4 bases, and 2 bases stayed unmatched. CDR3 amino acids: CASSIDSGGGETQYF. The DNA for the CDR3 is TGTGCCAGTAGTATAGACAGCGGGGGGGGAGAGACCCAGTACTTC.

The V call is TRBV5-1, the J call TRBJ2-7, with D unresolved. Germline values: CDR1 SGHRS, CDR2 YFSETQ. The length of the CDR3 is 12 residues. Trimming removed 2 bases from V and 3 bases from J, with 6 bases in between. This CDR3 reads CASSLENYEQYF. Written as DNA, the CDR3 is TGCGCCAGCAGCTTAGAGAACTACGAGCAGTACTTC.

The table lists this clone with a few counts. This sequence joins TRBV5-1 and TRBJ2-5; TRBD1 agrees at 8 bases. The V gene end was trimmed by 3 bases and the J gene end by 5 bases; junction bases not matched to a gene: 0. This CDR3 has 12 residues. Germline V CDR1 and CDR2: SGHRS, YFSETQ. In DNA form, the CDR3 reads TGCGCCAGCAGCTGGGACAGGGAGACCCAGTACTTC. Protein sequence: CASSWDRETQYF.

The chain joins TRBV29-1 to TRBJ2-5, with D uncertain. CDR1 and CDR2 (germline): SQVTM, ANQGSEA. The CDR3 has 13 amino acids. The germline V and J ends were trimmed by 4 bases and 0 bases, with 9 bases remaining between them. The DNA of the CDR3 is TGCAGCGTTGCCTCGACAAACCAAGAGACCCAGTACTTC. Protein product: CSVASTNQETQYF. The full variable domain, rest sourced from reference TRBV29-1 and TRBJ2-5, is SAVISQKPSRDICQRGTSLTIQCQVDSQVTMMFWYRQQPGQSLTLIATANQGSEATYESGFVIDKFPISRPNLTFSTLTVSNMSPEDSSIYLCSVASTNQETQYFGPGTRLLVL.

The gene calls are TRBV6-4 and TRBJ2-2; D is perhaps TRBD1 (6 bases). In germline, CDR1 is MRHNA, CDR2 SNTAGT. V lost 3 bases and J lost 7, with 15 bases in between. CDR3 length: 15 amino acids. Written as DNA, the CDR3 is TGTGCCAGCAGTGAGGGGGCAGGGAAAAGCGGGGAGCTGTTTTTT. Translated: CASSEGAGKSGELFF.

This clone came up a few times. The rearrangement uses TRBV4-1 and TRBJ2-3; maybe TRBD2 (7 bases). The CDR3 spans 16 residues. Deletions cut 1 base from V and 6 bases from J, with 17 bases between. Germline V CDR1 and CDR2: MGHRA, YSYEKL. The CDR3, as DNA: TGCGCCAGCAGCCAAGCAATGGCGGGGGCTCTGGATACGCAGTATTTT. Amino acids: CASSQAMAGALDTQYF.

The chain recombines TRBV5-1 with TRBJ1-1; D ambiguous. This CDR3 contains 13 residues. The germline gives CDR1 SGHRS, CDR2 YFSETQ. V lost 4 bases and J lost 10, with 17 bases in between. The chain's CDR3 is CASSLEVPLGAFF. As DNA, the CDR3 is TGCGCCAGCAGCCTCGAGGTGCCATTAGGAGCTTTCTTT.